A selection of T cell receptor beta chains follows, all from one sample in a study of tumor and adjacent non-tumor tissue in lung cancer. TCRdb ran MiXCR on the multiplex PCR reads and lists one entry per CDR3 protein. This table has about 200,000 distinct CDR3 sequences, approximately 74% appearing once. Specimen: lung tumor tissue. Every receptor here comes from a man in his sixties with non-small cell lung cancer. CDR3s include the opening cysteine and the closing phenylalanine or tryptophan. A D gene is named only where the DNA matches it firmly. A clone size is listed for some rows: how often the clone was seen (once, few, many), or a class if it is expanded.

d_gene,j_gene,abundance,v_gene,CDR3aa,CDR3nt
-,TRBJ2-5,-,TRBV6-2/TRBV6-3,CASSIGLNQETQYF,TGTGCCAGCAGCATTGGACTAAACCAAGAGACCCAGTACTTC
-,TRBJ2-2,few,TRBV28,CASRLATGELFF,TGTGCCAGCAGACTAGCAACCGGGGAGCTGTTTTTT
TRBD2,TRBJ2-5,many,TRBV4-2,CASSQGLAGGQETQYF,TGTGCCAGCAGCCAAGGGCTAGCGGGGGGTCAAGAGACCCAGTACTTC
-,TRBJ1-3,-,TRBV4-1,CASNQDLSRSWGFGNTIYF,TGCGCCAGCAACCAAGATCTTTCACGGTCCTGGGGCTTTGGAAACACCATATATTTT
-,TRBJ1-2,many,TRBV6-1,CASSERVFEGRYGYTF,TGTGCCAGCAGTGAACGGGTTTTTGAAGGGCGCTATGGCTACACCTTC
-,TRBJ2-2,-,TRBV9,CDSSLEPCPTRELFF,TGTGACAGCAGCCTCGAGCCATGTCCTACCCGGGAGCTGTTTTTT
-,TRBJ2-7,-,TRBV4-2,CASSRDYVGAADEQYF,TGTGCCAGCAGTCGAGATTACGTAGGAGCAGCTGACGAGCAGTACTTC
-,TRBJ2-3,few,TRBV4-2,CASSQEGWDGDTQYF,TGTGCCAGCAGCCAAGAAGGATGGGACGGGGATACGCAGTATTTT
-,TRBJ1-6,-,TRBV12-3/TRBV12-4,CASVPRAYNSPLHF,TGTGCCAGTGTTCCTCGGGCGTATAATTCACCCCTCCACTTT
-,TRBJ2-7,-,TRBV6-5,CASSYKAELEQYF,TGTGCCAGCAGTTACAAAGCTGAACTCGAGCAGTACTTC
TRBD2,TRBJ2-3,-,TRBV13,CTSSSRLAGALPPDTQYF,TGTACTAGCAGCTCCAGACTAGCGGGGGCCCTCCCCCCAGATACACAGTATTTT
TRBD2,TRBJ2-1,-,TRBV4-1,CASSHPELAGGPDYNEQSF,TGCGCCAGCAGCCACCCGGAACTAGCGGGAGGGCCTGACTACAATGAGCAGTCCTTC
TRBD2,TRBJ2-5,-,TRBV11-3,CASSKGTSGSNDTQYF,TGTGCCAGCAGCAAAGGGACTAGCGGGAGTAATGATACCCAGTACTTC
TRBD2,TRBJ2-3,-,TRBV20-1,CSAYPVTSRRVDTQYF,TGCAGTGCTTACCCGGTGACTAGCAGGAGAGTGGATACGCAGTATTTT
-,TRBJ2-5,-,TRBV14,CVSSRQVQETQYF,TGTGTCAGCAGCCGACAGGTCCAAGAGACCCAGTACTTC
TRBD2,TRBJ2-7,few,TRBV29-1,CSVAGGTNDHEQYF,TGTAGCGTTGCCGGGGGGACCAACGACCACGAGCAGTACTTC
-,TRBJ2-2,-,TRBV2,CASLALAFTGELLF,TGTGCCAGTCTAGCGCTAGCGTTCACCGGGGAGCTGTTATTT
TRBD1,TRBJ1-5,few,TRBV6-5,CASSAKTGANQPQHF,TGTGCCAGCAGCGCGAAGACAGGGGCCAATCAGCCCCAGCATTTT
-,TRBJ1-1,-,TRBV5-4,CASSPYNTEAFF,TGTGCCAGCAGCCCTTACAACACTGAAGCTTTCTTT